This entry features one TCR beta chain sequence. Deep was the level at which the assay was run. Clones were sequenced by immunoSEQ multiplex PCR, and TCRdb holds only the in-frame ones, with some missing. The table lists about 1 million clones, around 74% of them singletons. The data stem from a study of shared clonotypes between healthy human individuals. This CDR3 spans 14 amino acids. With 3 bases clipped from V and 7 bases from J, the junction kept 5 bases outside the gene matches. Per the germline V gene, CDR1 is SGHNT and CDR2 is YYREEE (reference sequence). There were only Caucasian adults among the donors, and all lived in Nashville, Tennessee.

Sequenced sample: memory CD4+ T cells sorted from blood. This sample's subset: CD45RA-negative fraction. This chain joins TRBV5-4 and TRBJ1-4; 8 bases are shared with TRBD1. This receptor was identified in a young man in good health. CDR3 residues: CASSSKTGGEKLFF. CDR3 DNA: TGTGCCAGCAGCTCGAAAACAGGGGGTGAAAAACTGTTTTTT.